The following is a TCR beta chain sequence with its context. This specimen belongs to a study of blood T cell repertoires in COVID-19. Study as a whole: T cells, B-cell-depleted T cells, or PBMCs supplied cDNA or gDNA.

Original handling: Estimated nucleated cell counts came from reference gene primer amplification. Assay used: immunoSEQ multiplex PCR; TCRdb lists only in-frame clones, some missing. From that table come the V and J calls and clone size; the DNA was used to work out D and trimming. The sample carries around 100,000 clones, more than 80% recorded once. Germline assignment: CDR1 LNHDA and CDR2 SQIVND (reference sequence). The CDR3 spans 16 residues. V lost 3 bases, J lost 0 bases, and 12 bases lay in between. This receptor was identified in a woman aged 55-69 years with acute or convalescent COVID-19. Sequenced: peripheral blood. This chain uses TRBV19 with TRBJ1-5; D remains unclear. The CDR3 loop reads CASSMRAVHSNQPQHF. The CDR3 region has the DNA TGTGCCAGTAGTATGAGGGCCGTACATAGCAATCAGCCCCAGCATTTT.